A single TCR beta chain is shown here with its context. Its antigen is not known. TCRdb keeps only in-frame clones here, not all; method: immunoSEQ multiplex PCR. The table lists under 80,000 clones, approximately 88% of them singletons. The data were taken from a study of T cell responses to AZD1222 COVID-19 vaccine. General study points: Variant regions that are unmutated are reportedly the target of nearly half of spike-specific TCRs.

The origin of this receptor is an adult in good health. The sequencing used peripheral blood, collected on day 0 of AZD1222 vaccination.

CDR3 DNA: TGTGCCATCGGCTCTGCAGGACCCAATCAGCCCCAGCATTTT. Translated, it gives CAIGSAGPNQPQHF. The V call is TRBV10-3, the J call TRBJ1-5, with D uncertain. CDR1 is ENHRY, CDR2 SYGVKD, per germline. The ends were cut back, 8 bases at V and 3 bases at J, with 14 bases in the middle. This CDR3 is 14 amino acids long.